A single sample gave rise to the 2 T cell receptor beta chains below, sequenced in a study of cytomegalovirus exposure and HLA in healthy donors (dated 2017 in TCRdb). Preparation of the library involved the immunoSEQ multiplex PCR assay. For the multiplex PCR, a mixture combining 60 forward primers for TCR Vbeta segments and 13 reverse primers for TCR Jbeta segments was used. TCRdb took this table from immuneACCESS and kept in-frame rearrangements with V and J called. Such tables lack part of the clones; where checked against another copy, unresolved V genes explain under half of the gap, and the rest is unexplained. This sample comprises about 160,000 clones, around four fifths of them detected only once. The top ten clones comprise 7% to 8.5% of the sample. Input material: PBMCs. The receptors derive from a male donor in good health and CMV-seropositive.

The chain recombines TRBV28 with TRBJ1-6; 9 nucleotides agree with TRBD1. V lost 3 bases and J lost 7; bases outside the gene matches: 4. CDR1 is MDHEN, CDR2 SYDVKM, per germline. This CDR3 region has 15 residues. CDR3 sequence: CASSFGGTGNSPLHF. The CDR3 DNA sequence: TGTGCCAGCAGTTTTGGTGGGACAGGGAATTCACCCCTCCACTTT.

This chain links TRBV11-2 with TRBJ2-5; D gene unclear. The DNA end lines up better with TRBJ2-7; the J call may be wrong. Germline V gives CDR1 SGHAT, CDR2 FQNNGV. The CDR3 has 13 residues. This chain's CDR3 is CASSLDEPYEQYF. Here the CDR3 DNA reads TGTGCCAGCAGCTTAGATGAGCCCTACGAGCAGTACTTC.